This T cell receptor beta chain was recovered during a study of T cell responses to AZD1222 COVID-19 vaccine. Points from the study as a whole: After the peak T cell response, and only then, were repertoires sampled. Targets within unmutated variant regions were reportedly found for nearly half of spike-specific TCRs. Across spike, vaccine-associated CD4 TCRs were found, dominant at 160-218 and 743-854.

Sequencing was performed with immunoSEQ multiplex PCR; in TCRdb, only in-frame clones are kept and a portion is missing. The data contain 50,000 or so clones, roughly 88% of them seen just once; the ten biggest clones take up about 15%. CDR1 and CDR2 from the germline V gene are MGHRA and YSYEKL. V was shortened by 2 bases and J by 2 bases, with 12 bases between the two germline ends. The CDR3 spans 15 residues. Note on this clone: Its specificity is unknown.

The TCR comes from an adult in good health. The source was peripheral blood, collected on day 0 of AZD1222 vaccination. The genes are TRBV4-1 and TRBJ1-2, with D tentatively TRBD1 (5 bases). CDR3 DNA: TGCGCCAGCAGCCAAATTCTACCAGGGAACTATGGCTACACCTTC. It is translated as CASSQILPGNYGYTF.